One and the same sample provided the 29 T cell receptor beta chains below, sequenced in a study of T cell responses to AZD1222 COVID-19 vaccine. Clones were sequenced by immunoSEQ multiplex PCR, and TCRdb holds only the in-frame ones, with some missing. The repertoire holds some 99,000 clones, with nearly 90% as singletons. Sequences were derived from peripheral blood, sampled on day 0 of MenACWY control vaccination. All receptors derive from an adult in good health.

The chain has TRBV2 and TRBJ1-3, with 8 bases fitting TRBD1. CDR3 length: 13 residues. The J segment lost 3 bases and the V segment lost 6 bases, leaving 1 base of the junction unmatched. The germline V gene encodes CDR1 SNHLY and CDR2 FYNNEI. CDR3: CASRGTGGNTIYF. Written as DNA, the CDR3 is TGTGCCAGCAGAGGGACAGGTGGAAACACCATATATTTT.

This rearrangement joins TRBV24-1 to TRBJ2-3; D is possibly TRBD1 (6 bases). The CDR3 extends over 16 amino acids. The germline V gene encodes CDR1 KGHDR and CDR2 SFDVKD. Trimming shortened V by 3 bases and J by 2 bases, and 14 bases separated the two germline ends. CDR3 residues: CATSDPVQGYTDTQYF. CDR3 DNA sequence: TGTGCCACCAGTGATCCAGTACAGGGATACACAGATACGCAGTATTTT.

The genes are TRBV5-4 and TRBJ2-1; 8 bases agree with TRBD1. Germline CDR1 reads SGHNT; CDR2 reads YYREEE (reference sequence). The CDR3 covers 16 residues. J gave up 6 bases and V 0 bases, and 8 bases lay outside the gene matches. The chain's CDR3 is CASSLGGAGGFNEQFF. The CDR3 DNA follows: TGTGCCAGCAGCTTGGGAGGCGCAGGGGGCTTCAATGAGCAGTTCTTC.

The rearrangement joins TRBV7-3 to TRBJ2-2, with no clear D. This CDR3 contains 13 residues. CDR1 and CDR2 from the germline V gene are SGHTA and FQGTGA. The ends were cut back, 4 bases at V and 4 bases at J, with 7 bases in the middle. CDR3 protein: CASSSLSTGELFF. In DNA form, the CDR3 reads TGTGCCAGCAGCTCCCTAAGCACCGGGGAGCTGTTTTTT. Supplemented by reference TRBV7-3 and TRBJ2-2, the full variable domain reads GAGVSQTPSNKVTEKGKYVELRCDPISGHTALYWYRQSLGQGPEFLIYFQGTGAADDSGLPNDRFFAVRPEGSVSTLKIQRTERGDSAVYLCASSSLSTGELFFGEGSRLTVL.

The V gene is TRBV19, the J gene TRBJ1-1; D not certain. The CDR3 runs to 14 residues. CDR1 is LNHDA and CDR2 is SQIVND in the germline V gene (reference sequence). Trimming stripped 7 bases from V and 1 base from J, with 13 bases between. CDR3 in DNA: TGTGCCAGTACCGATCCTGCCGGGAACACTGAAGCTTTCTTT. As protein: CASTDPAGNTEAFF.

DNA of the CDR3: TGTGCCAGCAGCCTGGGACAGGGATTGACAGAGACCCAGTACTTC. Translation gives CASSLGQGLTETQYF. The rearrangement joins TRBV27 to TRBJ2-5; 9 positions agree with TRBD1. Germline CDR1 MNHEY, CDR2 SMNVEV (reference sequence). The CDR3 consists of 15 residues. The V segment lost 6 bases and the J segment 4 bases; nucleotides outside the gene matches: 9.

V and J are TRBV6-5 and TRBJ2-7; D call uncertain. The CDR3 is made up of 14 amino acids. Germline V gives CDR1 MNHEY, CDR2 SVGAGI. V lost 6 bases to trimming and J lost 0 bases, with 12 bases between them. The chain's CDR3 is CASSQIESSYEQYF. The CDR3 DNA sequence: TGTGCCAGCAGCCAAATCGAAAGCTCCTACGAGCAGTACTTC.

The V call is TRBV5-6, the J call TRBJ2-3; TRBD2 matches at 7 bases. The CDR3 is 16 amino acids. The germline V gene encodes CDR1 SGHDT and CDR2 YYEEEE. V shed 1 base and J 0 bases; nucleotides not matched to a gene: 5. Here the CDR3 reads CASSLHLAVSTDTQYF. The CDR3 region has the DNA TGTGCCAGCAGCTTGCACCTAGCGGTCAGCACAGATACGCAGTATTTT.

This rearrangement joins TRBV19 to TRBJ1-1, with 8 bases that match TRBD1. CDR1 and CDR2 (germline): LNHDA, SQIVND (reference sequence). After removal of 5 bases from V and 5 bases from J, the junction contained 7 bases not matched to a gene. The CDR3 runs 14 residues. For the CDR3, the DNA is TGTGCCAGTAGTTTCGACAGGGGTGTGACTGAAGCTTTCTTT. Protein product: CASSFDRGVTEAFF.

The CDR3 protein is CASSLFGTANYGYTF. Written as DNA, the CDR3 is TGTGCCAGCAGCTTATTCGGCACAGCGAACTATGGCTACACCTTC. V is TRBV7-9 and J is TRBJ1-2; no definite D call. CDR1 is SEHNR and CDR2 is FQNEAQ in the germline V gene (reference sequence). The V and J ends lost 2 bases and 2 bases respectively, with 12 bases between them. The CDR3 is 15 residues long.

The genes are TRBV5-1 and TRBJ1-4; TRBD1 might be the D (5 bases). This CDR3 is 15 amino acids long. Germline V CDR1 and CDR2: SGHRS, YFSETQ. Trimming pared 0 bases from V and 8 bases from J, leaving 14 bases between. CDR3 protein: CASSLASGVEEKLFF. The CDR3 DNA reads as TGCGCCAGCAGCTTGGCGTCGGGGGTTGAGGAAAAACTGTTTTTT.

The chain employs TRBV19 and TRBJ2-3, with D possibly being TRBD2 (5 bases). Germline loops: CDR1 LNHDA, CDR2 SQIVND (reference sequence). V lost 3 bases, J lost 2 bases, and 9 bases lay in between. The CDR3 extends over 14 amino acids. CDR3 sequence (DNA): TGTGCCAGTAGTATTACCGGGATCACAGATACGCAGTATTTT. Its protein is CASSITGITDTQYF.

This clone was detected only a few times. The V gene is TRBV5-6, the J gene TRBJ1-2, with D unclear. The CDR3 loop spans 11 amino acids. The germline CDR1 and CDR2 sequences are SGHDT and YYEEEE. The ends were cut back, 3 bases at V and 3 bases at J, with 3 bases in the middle. The CDR3 region has the DNA TGTGCCAGCAGCTCCGACTATGGCTACACCTTC. Residues: CASSSDYGYTF.

The chain is built from TRBV4-2 and TRBJ2-7, with 9 bases that match TRBD1. V shed 3 bases, J shed 6 bases, and the junction held 3 bases outside the gene matches. Germline assignment: CDR1 LGHNA and CDR2 YNFKEQ. The CDR3 loop spans 13 amino acids. For the CDR3, the DNA is TGTGCCAGCAGCCAGGGACAGGGCGGCGAGCAGTACTTC. Amino acids: CASSQGQGGEQYF.

V gene TRBV6-5 combines with J gene TRBJ1-2; 10 bases are shared with TRBD1. This CDR3 is 13 amino acids long. V shed 10 bases and J 5 bases; nucleotides not matched to a gene: 7. The germline CDR1 and CDR2 sequences are MNHEY and SVGAGI. The CDR3 is CATVPGQGYGYTF. The CDR3 coding sequence is TGTGCCACCGTCCCGGGACAGGGGTATGGCTACACCTTC.

The V and J genes are TRBV27 and TRBJ2-1; maybe TRBD1 (6 bases). The CDR3 totals 14 residues. Trimming pared 5 bases from V and 6 bases from J, leaving 14 bases between. In germline, CDR1 is MNHEY, CDR2 SMNVEV (reference sequence). For the CDR3, the DNA is TGTGCCAGCAGTACCTACAGGGAGTCCAATGAGCAGTTCTTC. This sequence encodes CASSTYRESNEQFF.

The chain carries TRBV2 and TRBJ2-1, with no clear D. CDR1 and CDR2 from the germline V gene are SNHLY and FYNNEI. There are 11 residues in the CDR3. The V end lost 6 bases, the J end lost 7 bases, and 7 bases lay between the germline ends. In DNA, the CDR3 is TGTGCCAGCAGAGTCGGGAATGAGCAGTTCTTC. Translated, it gives CASRVGNEQFF.

The rearrangement joins TRBV24-1 to TRBJ1-2, with 9 bases that match TRBD1. Per the germline V gene, CDR1 is KGHDR and CDR2 is SFDVKD. The trim removed 12 bases at V and 3 bases at J, leaving 16 bases unmatched. The CDR3 contains 16 residues. The DNA for the CDR3 is TGTGCCGCCGAGGGAGGCCCGGGACAGGGAGACTATGGCTACACCTTC. Protein product: CAAEGGPGQGDYGYTF.

This clone was seen just once. The J gene is TRBJ2-7, the V gene TRBV5-4, with TRBD2 matching over 8 bases. Losses at the gene ends were 4 bases for V and 1 base for J; bases not matched to a gene: 4. This CDR3 spans 14 amino acids. Germline V gives CDR1 SGHNT, CDR2 YYREEE (reference sequence). The CDR3 region has the DNA TGTGCCAGCAGCCCGACTAGCGCTTCCTACGAGCAGTACTTC. Translation: CASSPTSASYEQYF.

The table lists this clone with a few counts. The chain is built from TRBV27 and TRBJ1-2; D is perhaps TRBD1 (6 bases). With 4 bases removed from V and 6 bases from J, the gap between germline ends came to 12 bases. The CDR3 loop spans 13 amino acids. The germline gives CDR1 MNHEY, CDR2 SMNVEV (reference sequence). The CDR3 loop is CASSSWTEDGYTF. The CDR3 coding sequence is TGTGCCAGCAGTTCTTGGACAGAAGATGGCTACACCTTC.

This sequence joins TRBV5-6 and TRBJ1-1; D is undetermined. Per the germline V gene, CDR1 is SGHDT and CDR2 is YYEEEE. Between the trimmed V and J ends, which lost 4 bases and 2 bases, there was a span of 18 bases. This CDR3 is 16 amino acids long. The CDR3: CASSRKLPGFNTEAFF. The CDR3, as DNA: TGTGCCAGCAGCCGTAAATTACCGGGGTTTAACACTGAAGCTTTCTTT.

This clone was recorded a few times. The chain is built from TRBV3-1 (or the pseudogene TRBV3-2) and TRBJ1-1; D is possibly TRBD1 (6 bases). The CDR3 extends over 13 amino acids. V shed 5 bases and J shed 5 bases, with 12 bases lying between them. CDR1 LGHDT and CDR2 YNNKEL come from the germline V gene (reference sequence). CDR3 DNA sequence: TGTGCCAGCAGCACCATGAGGGGGACTGAAGCTTTCTTT. It specifies CASSTMRGTEAFF.

The chain is built from TRBV6-2 or TRBV6-3 and TRBJ1-5; tentatively, D is TRBD1 (6 bases). CDR3 size: 16 residues. The germline V gene encodes CDR1 MNHEY and CDR2 SVGEGT. Trimming removed 5 bases from V and 0 bases from J, with 14 bases in between. The chain's CDR3 is CASSDFAGASNQPQHF. CDR3 nucleotides: TGTGCCAGCAGTGACTTTGCAGGGGCTAGCAATCAGCCCCAGCATTTT.

V and J are TRBV7-9 and TRBJ1-2, with no clear D. Trimming removed 5 bases from V and 6 bases from J, with 10 bases in between. Per germline, CDR1 SEHNR and CDR2 FQNEAQ (reference sequence). This CDR3 has 12 residues. CDR3 residues: CASSIDMDGYTF. DNA of the CDR3: TGTGCCAGCAGCATCGACATGGATGGCTACACCTTC.

This clone was picked up one time. The chain links TRBV6-2 or TRBV6-3 to TRBJ2-1; the match to TRBD1 covers 12 bases. The CDR3 has 15 amino acids. V was pared by 0 bases and J by 10 bases, with 4 bases of the junction left unmatched. Germline-derived CDR1 and CDR2 are MNHEY and SVGEGT. CDR3 region: CASSYSGQGAGEQFF. The CDR3 bases are TGTGCCAGCAGTTACTCGGGACAGGGGGCAGGCGAGCAGTTCTTC.

A single count supports this clone. This chain connects TRBV29-1 to TRBJ2-7; the match to TRBD1 covers 9 bases. The CDR3 has 14 residues. J gave up 6 bases and V 6 bases, and 12 bases lay outside the gene matches. In germline, CDR1 is SQVTM, CDR2 ANQGSEA. CDR3 in amino acids: CSVGVTGQGGEQYF. Here the CDR3 DNA reads TGCAGCGTCGGCGTAACGGGACAGGGAGGCGAGCAGTACTTC.

The chain couples TRBV6-1 to TRBJ1-6, with D possibly matching TRBD1 (6 bases). Germline assignment: CDR1 MNHNS and CDR2 SASEGT. The germline V and J ends were trimmed by 5 bases and 10 bases, with 12 bases remaining between them. The CDR3 spans 13 residues. In nucleotides, the CDR3 is TGTGCCAGCAGTCGCTCGGGGGGCTCACCCCTCCACTTT. Amino acids: CASSRSGGSPLHF.

CDR3 in amino acids: CASSSGATYGYTF. The CDR3 nucleotides are TGTGCCAGCAGCTCTGGGGCCACTTATGGCTACACCTTC. The chain recombines TRBV5-6 with TRBJ1-2; a possible D gene is TRBD1 (5 bases). The V end was cut by 3 bases, the J end by 5 bases, with 11 bases between. Germline CDR1 reads SGHDT; CDR2 reads YYEEEE. The CDR3 runs 13 residues.

The chain links TRBV11-2 to TRBJ1-1; perhaps TRBD1 as D (5 bases). V was trimmed by 0 bases and J by 7 bases, leaving 15 bases between them. Germline CDR1 and CDR2: SGHAT and FQNNGV. The CDR3 has 15 amino acids. The CDR3 loop is CASSLDTRGRGEAFF. CDR3 coding DNA: TGTGCCAGCAGCTTAGACACGAGAGGTAGGGGTGAAGCTTTCTTT.